This TCR beta chain appears in the sequencing data of a study of T-cell memory formation after mild COVID-19. Study context: In these data, TCR clusters were largely donor specific. Whole-study findings and limits: Some SARS-CoV-2-responding clones were already detected in memory before infection.

Worth noting for this clonotype: What it recognizes is unknown.

With constant-segment primers, 5'RACE yielded cDNA libraries of TCR alpha and TCR beta that carried sample barcodes and UMIs. TCRdb called the 5' RACE reads again in MiXCR, with one record for every CDR3 protein. The sample lists fewer than 350,000 distinct CDR3 sequences; under 20% were seen once. V trimming: 1 base; J trimming: 4 bases; junction bases outside the gene matches: 4. CDR1 and CDR2 (germline): SGHTA, FQGNSA. The CDR3 consists of 15 residues. The receptor was isolated from a man aged 18 to 35 who had mild COVID-19 (a few samples of this study predate the infection). Cell type and time point are not known. Specimen: PBMCs or a T cell subset sorted from them (not recorded which). This chain links TRBV7-2 with TRBJ2-5; TRBD2 aligns across 9 bases. In DNA, the CDR3 is TGTGCCAGCAGCTTAGGGGGACTAGCCGGAGAGACCCAGTACTTC. Translation: CASSLGGLAGETQYF.